The 26 T cell receptor beta chains in this list originate from one sample, sequenced in a study of T cells in Graves' hyperthyroidism and ophthalmopathy. TCR beta CDR3 sequences were amplified from RNA transcripts. HTBI primers were the set used in a first-round RT-PCR of the TCR CDR3. TCRdb re-called the multiplex PCR reads through MiXCR, storing one row per CDR3 protein. The sample shows around 350,000 distinct CDR3 sequences, around 15% of them seen only once. The sequencing input was blood. These receptors all stem from a woman aged 60 to 75 with Graves' ophthalmopathy.

The sample holds many counts of this clonotype. This rearrangement joins TRBV20-1 to TRBJ2-5; D uncertain. The CDR3 has 13 residues. V gave up 0 bases and J gave up 7 bases, with 12 bases separating them. Germline V gene sequence: CDR1 DFQATT, CDR2 SNEGSKA (reference sequence). The CDR3 DNA reads TGCAGTGCTAGAGAGAACCCGACGGGGACCCAGTACTTC. Encoded protein: CSARENPTGTQYF.

There are a few counts of this clonotype. The V and J genes are TRBV6-1 and TRBJ2-3, with D perhaps assigned TRBD1 or TRBD2 (5 bases each). CDR1 and CDR2 (germline): MNHNS, SASEGT. Trimming cost V 3 bases and J 5 bases, with 18 bases left between them. This CDR3 has 16 amino acids. Written as DNA, the CDR3 is TGTGCCAGCAGTGAGTCCCTAGCCGGTAGGGGAGATACGCAGTATTTT. Residues: CASSESLAGRGDTQYF.

This clonotype was detected only a few times. One junction end disagrees with the germline gene, perhaps due to a read error. This rearrangement joins TRBV11-2 to TRBJ2-2; 8 positions agree with TRBD2. Germline V gives CDR1 SGHAT, CDR2 FQNNGV. The CDR3 is 14 amino acids. The CDR3 DNA reads TGTGCTAGCAGCCAAGGGACTAGGACCGGGGAGCTGCTTTTT. It translates to CASSQGTRTGELLF.

The genes are TRBV6-1 and TRBJ2-2; no reliable D call. The germline gives CDR1 MNHNS, CDR2 SASEGT. Trimming pared 6 bases from V and 7 bases from J, leaving 15 bases between. The CDR3 extends over 14 amino acids. CDR3: CASRRLRAGGELFF. The CDR3 bases are TGTGCCAGCAGAAGACTCCGGGCTGGCGGGGAGCTGTTTTTT.

This clonotype has more than one count but fewer than ten. The genes are TRBV29-1 and TRBJ2-3; weak D call: TRBD2 (6 bases). The CDR3 spans 15 residues. V lost 5 bases, J lost 2 bases, and 17 bases lay in between. The germline V gene has CDR1 SQVTM and CDR2 ANQGSEA. This CDR3 is CSVKRSGGVTDTQYF. For the CDR3, the DNA is TGCAGCGTTAAACGAAGCGGAGGGGTCACAGATACGCAGTATTTT.

Concerning this clonotype: This may arise from a read error, as a much more abundant clone is one base away. The chain is built from TRBV12-3 or TRBV12-4 and TRBJ2-2, with D perhaps matching TRBD1 or TRBD2 (5 bases each). The CDR3 is 15 amino acids. The CDR3 DNA reads TGTGCCAGCAGTTTATCAGGGCATAACACCGGGGAGCCGTTTTTT. As protein: CASSLSGHNTGEPFF.

This clonotype occurred many times. The V and J genes are TRBV30 and TRBJ1-1; D is unclear. The V gene lost 1 base and the J gene lost 8 bases, with 11 bases spanning the gap. CDR1 and CDR2 (germline): GTSNPN, SVGIG (reference sequence). The CDR3 covers 12 residues. CDR3 sequence reads: CAWSGGIEEAFF. For the CDR3, the DNA is TGTGCCTGGAGTGGAGGGATAGAGGAAGCTTTCTTT.

The chain recombines TRBV15 with TRBJ1-1; D not resolved. Trimming took 1 base from V and 3 from J, leaving 9 bases between them. This CDR3 is 14 amino acids long. CDR1 is LNHNV and CDR2 is YYDKDF in the germline V gene (reference sequence). CDR3 region: CATSRGVTDTEAFF. CDR3 in DNA: TGTGCCACCAGCAGAGGGGTTACGGACACTGAAGCTTTCTTT.

This clonotype showed up many times. This chain links TRBV7-9 with TRBJ2-7, with 11 bases lining up with TRBD2. The V gene end was trimmed by 4 bases and the J gene end by 1 base; junction bases not matched to a gene: 6. Looked up from germline, CDR1 is SEHNR and CDR2 is FQNEAQ (reference sequence). CDR3 length equals 16 residues. CDR3 nucleotide sequence: TGTGCCAGCAGCTCCTCCGGGACTAGCGGTTCCTACGAGCAGTACTTC. Translating it yields CASSSSGTSGSYEQYF.

This clonotype was recorded at least ten times. J is TRBJ2-7 and V is TRBV4-1, with 11 bases matching TRBD2. In germline, CDR1 is MGHRA, CDR2 YSYEKL. The length of the CDR3 is 15 residues. V lost 1 base and J lost 4; bases outside the gene matches: 3. The DNA of the CDR3 is TGCGCCAGCAGCCAAGCCACTAGCGGGAGTTACGAGCAGTACTTC. Amino acids: CASSQATSGSYEQYF.

The chain has TRBV6-1 and TRBJ2-2; no clear D. Trimming removed 5 bases from V and 3 bases from J, with 16 bases in between. CDR3 size: 16 residues. Germline loops: CDR1 MNHNS, CDR2 SASEGT. As DNA, the CDR3 is TGTGCCAGCAGTTACTCCGGTGCGCAAGACACCGGGGAGCTGTTTTTT. It yields the protein CASSYSGAQDTGELFF.

This chain joins TRBV6-6 and TRBJ2-1; D uncertain. This CDR3 spans 14 amino acids. V lost 0 bases and J lost 5, with 8 bases in between. CDR1 and CDR2 from the germline V gene are MNHNY and SVGAGI (reference sequence). The DNA of the CDR3 is TGTGCCAGCAGTTACTCCGCGACCAACAATGAGCAGTTCTTC. Its translation: CASSYSATNNEQFF.

This clonotype was seen many times. V usage is TRBV18 and J usage is TRBJ2-1; the D is unclear. Germline V gene lookup returns CDR1 KGHSH and CDR2 LQKENI. Trimming took off 4 bases at V and 7 bases at J, with 11 bases between the two ends. This CDR3 is built from 13 residues. The CDR3 bases are TGTGCCAGCTCACAAGATCGCCGAAATGAGCAGTTCTTC. Translating it yields CASSQDRRNEQFF.

The chain employs TRBV3-1 and TRBJ2-7; a possible D gene is TRBD2 (6 bases). CDR3 size: 19 residues. CDR1 and CDR2 from the germline V gene are LGHDT and YNNKEL (reference sequence). Deletions cut 0 bases from V and 0 bases from J, with 21 bases between. The CDR3 is CASSQEGVVAAYSSYEQYF. The CDR3 DNA reads TGTGCCAGCAGCCAAGAAGGTGTGGTAGCGGCCTATAGCTCCTACGAGCAGTACTTC.

This clonotype was detected a few times. The chain carries TRBV24-1 and TRBJ2-3; 10 bases are a match to TRBD1. The CDR3 is 18 residues long. V dropped 1 base and J dropped 4; count of bases not matched to a gene: 10. Germline V CDR1 and CDR2: KGHDR, SFDVKD. CDR3 coding DNA: TGTGCCACCAGTGATTTTGGTGGGACAGGGGCCTCCCCAGATACGCAGTATTTT. Amino acid sequence: CATSDFGGTGASPDTQYF.

The chain has TRBV24-1 and TRBJ1-5; 8 positions agree with TRBD1. Germline V lookup: CDR1 KGHDR, CDR2 SFDVKD. The CDR3 is 15 residues long. V trimming: 4 bases; J trimming: 4 bases; junction bases outside the gene matches: 5. Written as DNA, the CDR3 is TGTGCCACCAGTGAAGCTACAGGGGGGAATCAGCCCCAGCATTTT. It codes for CATSEATGGNQPQHF.

This clonotype has at least ten counts. This chain joins TRBV7-2 and TRBJ2-5; a weak D match, TRBD2 (6 bases). Deletions cut 1 base from V and 3 bases from J, with 12 bases between. The CDR3 extends over 15 amino acids. Germline CDR1 is SGHTA and CDR2 is FQGNSA. In DNA form, the CDR3 reads TGTGCCAGCAGCTTAGGCGCGGGGAGAGAAGAGACCCAGTACTTC. Residues: CASSLGAGREETQYF.

This clonotype was seen a single time. In DNA form, the CDR3 reads TGTGCCACCAGCAGAGATCCAGCGGGAGGAGGGTACAATGAGCAGTTCTTC. Protein product: CATSRDPAGGGYNEQFF. This chain uses TRBV15 with TRBJ2-1; 9 bases match TRBD2. Per the germline V gene, CDR1 is LNHNV and CDR2 is YYDKDF (reference sequence). CDR3 length: 17 residues. The J segment lost 4 bases and the V segment lost 0 bases, leaving 7 bases of the junction unmatched.

The table lists this clonotype with many counts. CDR3 sequence reads: CASSYSGPLSSGANVLTF. CDR3 DNA: TGTGCCAGCAGTTACTCGGGTCCCCTCAGCTCTGGGGCCAACGTCCTGACTTTC. This chain connects TRBV6-5 to TRBJ2-6; D is unresolved. The length of the CDR3 is 18 residues. Trimming removed 0 bases at V and 0 bases at J, with 12 bases between. Germline loops: CDR1 MNHEY, CDR2 SVGAGI.

This clonotype came up a few times. The chain is built from TRBV6-1 and TRBJ1-1; D is ambiguous. Germline CDR1 is MNHNS and CDR2 is SASEGT. V gave up 0 bases and J gave up 4 bases, with 6 bases separating them. The CDR3 runs 13 residues. CDR3 residues: CASSEAKGTEAFF. CDR3 DNA sequence: TGTGCCAGCAGTGAAGCGAAGGGCACTGAAGCTTTCTTT.

There are many counts of this clonotype. The chain employs TRBV2 and TRBJ1-5; TRBD1 matches at 8 bases. The germline V gene has CDR1 SNHLY and CDR2 FYNNEI. This CDR3 has 14 residues. V dropped 6 bases and J dropped 4; count of bases not matched to a gene: 5. In DNA form, the CDR3 reads TGTGCCAGCAGATTCGACAGGGGAAATCAGCCCCAGCATTTT. Amino acid sequence: CASRFDRGNQPQHF.

This clonotype was recorded at least ten times. V usage is TRBV30 and J usage is TRBJ2-5; D is undetermined. The germline V and J ends were trimmed by 5 bases and 7 bases, with 17 bases remaining between them. The germline V gene has CDR1 GTSNPN and CDR2 SVGIG (reference sequence). This CDR3 contains 13 residues. DNA for the CDR3: TGTGCCTGGCGTAGATGGGAATTGGCGACCCAGTACTTC. Its translation: CAWRRWELATQYF.

This clonotype was recorded many times. V is TRBV6-6 and J is TRBJ2-5, with D perhaps matching TRBD2 (6 bases). Deletions cut 0 bases from V and 10 bases from J, with 15 bases between. This CDR3 is 14 amino acids long. Looked up from germline, CDR1 is MNHNY and CDR2 is SVGAGI (reference sequence). CDR3 protein: CASSYSATGRDQYF. CDR3 DNA: TGTGCCAGCAGTTACTCAGCTACGGGGCGGGACCAGTACTTC.

This clonotype was counted many times. The rearrangement uses TRBV20-1 and TRBJ1-5, with D possibly matching TRBD1 (6 bases). Germline V gene sequence: CDR1 DFQATT, CDR2 SNEGSKA (reference sequence). Trimming stripped 3 bases from V and 6 bases from J, with 18 bases between. This CDR3 contains 15 residues. The CDR3 DNA reads TGCAGTGCTAGCGAGGCAGGGAGGGGGAGTCAGCCCCAGCATTTT. Its translation is CSASEAGRGSQPQHF.

The gene calls are TRBV4-2 and TRBJ2-7, with TRBD2 matching over 11 bases. In germline, CDR1 is LGHNA, CDR2 YNFKEQ. The trim removed 0 bases at V and 2 bases at J, leaving 3 bases unmatched. This CDR3 comprises 16 residues. The CDR3 DNA reads TGTGCCAGCAGCCAAGAAGGGACTAGCGGTCCCTACGAGCAGTACTTC. Residues: CASSQEGTSGPYEQYF.

As for this clonotype: Just one base apart from a much larger clone, this may be a read error. This chain joins TRBV29-1 and TRBJ2-3; weak D call: TRBD2 (6 bases). CDR3 length: 14 amino acids. Germline CDR1 and CDR2: SQVTM and ANQGSEA. CDR3 amino acids: CSVEEGRRTDMQYF. The CDR3, as DNA: TGCAGCGTTGAAGAAGGGAGGCGCACAGATATGCAGTATTTT.